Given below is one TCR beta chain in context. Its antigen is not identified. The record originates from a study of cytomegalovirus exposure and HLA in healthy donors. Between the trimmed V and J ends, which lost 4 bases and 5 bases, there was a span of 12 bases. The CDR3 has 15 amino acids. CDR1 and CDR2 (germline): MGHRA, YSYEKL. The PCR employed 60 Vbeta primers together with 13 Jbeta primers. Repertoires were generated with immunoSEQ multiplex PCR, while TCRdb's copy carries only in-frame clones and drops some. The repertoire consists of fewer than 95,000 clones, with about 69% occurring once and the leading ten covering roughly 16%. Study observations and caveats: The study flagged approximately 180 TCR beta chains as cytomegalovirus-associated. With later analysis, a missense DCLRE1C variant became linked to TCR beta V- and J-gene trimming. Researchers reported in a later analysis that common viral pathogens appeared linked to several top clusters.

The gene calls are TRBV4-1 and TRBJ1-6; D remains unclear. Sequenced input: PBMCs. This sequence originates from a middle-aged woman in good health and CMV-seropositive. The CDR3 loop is CASSLRQADNSPLHF. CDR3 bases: TGCGCCAGCAGCCTACGCCAGGCCGATAATTCACCCCTCCACTTT.